The 22 T cell receptor beta chains below all came from one sample that was sequenced in a study of Graves' ophthalmopathy and Graves' hyperthyroidism. Transcripts of RNA were the source for amplifying TCR beta CDR3 regions. RT-PCR was first run with HTBI primers, then multiplex PCR in a second round. TCRdb recomputed calls from the multiplex PCR reads with MiXCR, one row per CDR3 protein. The top ten clones hold over 2.5% of a sample with around 660,000 distinct CDR3 sequences, about 38% of them seen once. Material: peripheral blood. Source of these receptors: an adult man with Graves' ophthalmopathy.

In its sample, this clonotype was seen many times. This chain connects TRBV12-5 to TRBJ1-5; D remains unclear. V was trimmed by 2 bases and J by 2 bases, leaving 4 bases between them. The CDR3 has 13 amino acids. From germline, CDR1 is LGHNT and CDR2 FRNRAP. The CDR3 sequence is CASGLFGNQPQHF. CDR3 nucleotides: TGTGCTAGTGGTTTGTTCGGCAATCAGCCCCAGCATTTT.

There are a few counts of this clonotype. This rearrangement joins TRBV11-2 to TRBJ2-3, with D possibly matching TRBD1 (5 bases). The CDR3 loop spans 15 amino acids. Germline V CDR1 and CDR2: SGHAT, FQNNGV. Trimming took 2 bases from V and 2 from J, leaving 11 bases between them. CDR3 amino acids: CASSLTQGTTDTQYF. The CDR3 DNA is TGTGCCAGCAGCTTAACTCAGGGAACCACAGATACGCAGTATTTT.

This clonotype was seen many times. The chain is built from TRBV7-2 and TRBJ1-5; D gene ambiguous. Germline V gene sequence: CDR1 SGHTA, CDR2 FQGNSA. The V end was cut by 0 bases, the J end by 0 bases, with 9 bases between. This CDR3 region has 16 residues. The CDR3 nucleotides are TGTGCCAGCAGCTTAGCCCAAAGAGGTAGCAATCAGCCCCAGCATTTT. It encodes CASSLAQRGSNQPQHF.

The J gene is TRBJ2-7, the V gene TRBV4-3; D might be TRBD1 or TRBD2, each matching 5 bases. V lost 4 bases to trimming and J lost 0 bases, with 13 bases between them. CDR3 length: 15 amino acids. Germline CDR1 reads LGHNA; CDR2 reads YSLEER. In nucleotides, the CDR3 is TGCGCCAGCAGCCCAACGAGGGGATTCTCCTACGAGCAGTACTTC. Protein: CASSPTRGFSYEQYF.

The chain carries TRBV19 and TRBJ1-5; possible D gene TRBD1, 5 bases. This CDR3 region has 13 residues. Germline V gene lookup returns CDR1 LNHDA and CDR2 SQIVND (reference sequence). Trimming stripped 6 bases from V and 11 bases from J, with 17 bases between. CDR3 residues: CASRNGAQETQHF. DNA for the CDR3: TGTGCCAGTAGAAATGGGGCCCAAGAGACCCAGCATTTT.

This chain uses TRBV19 with TRBJ1-1; 7 nucleotides match TRBD1. The V gene's germline CDR1 is LNHDA and CDR2 SQIVND (reference sequence). Trimming at V came to 4 bases and at J to 0 bases, leaving 11 bases not matched to a gene. The length of the CDR3 is 17 residues. CDR3 residues: CASSNSLRQGVNTEAFF. In DNA, the CDR3 is TGTGCCAGTAGTAATTCCCTCCGACAGGGAGTGAACACTGAAGCTTTCTTT.

For this clonotype: This may be a read error, as it is one base from a much larger clone. V is TRBV7-8 and J is TRBJ2-2, with a tentative D call TRBD1 (6 bases). Germline CDR1 SGHVS, CDR2 FQNEAQ. The germline V and J ends were trimmed by 4 bases and 5 bases, with 14 bases remaining between them. CDR3 length equals 15 residues. The CDR3 region has the DNA TGTGCCAGCAGCTCATTGGCAGGGGCGACCGGGGAGCTGTTTTTT. This codes for CASSSLAGATGELFF.

This clonotype has a count of ten or more. The chain joins TRBV12-3 or TRBV12-4 to TRBJ1-1; TRBD1 is a possible D gene (5 bases). This CDR3 region has 13 residues. V was pared by 7 bases and J by 0 bases, with 9 bases between. The CDR3 is CASTEGMNTEAFF. CDR3 nucleotides: TGTGCCAGCACTGAGGGGATGAACACTGAAGCTTTCTTT.

Only one count was recorded for this clonotype. The chain employs TRBV2 and TRBJ2-5; D remains ambiguous. The germline CDR1 and CDR2 sequences are SNHLY and FYNNEI. The CDR3 spans 12 residues. Trimming took off 9 bases at V and 6 bases at J, with 14 bases between the two ends. The CDR3 nucleotides read TGTGCCAGTAGCCCCGACACACAGACCCAGTACTTC. Residues: CASSPDTQTQYF.

Here the CDR3 reads CASSPDGGGYGYTF. The CDR3 region has the DNA TGTGCCAGCAGTCCCGATGGGGGAGGCTATGGCTACACCTTC. The chain is built from TRBV2 and TRBJ1-2; D is perhaps TRBD1 (5 bases). V was shortened by 5 bases and J by 4 bases, with 14 bases between the two germline ends. CDR3 length: 14 residues. The V gene's germline CDR1 is SNHLY and CDR2 FYNNEI. Together with reference TRBV2 and TRBJ1-2, the CDR3 gives the full variable domain: EPEVTQTPSHQVTQMGQEVILRCVPISNHLYFYWYRQILGQKVEFLVSFYNNEISEKSEIFDDQFSVERPDGSNFTLKIRSTKLEDSAMYFCASSPDGGGYGYTFGSGTRLTVV.

There are many counts of this clonotype. The chain has TRBV7-2 and TRBJ1-5, with D hard to call. The CDR3 length is 16 residues. Per germline, CDR1 SGHTA and CDR2 FQGNSA. V lost 1 base to trimming and J lost 1 base, with 11 bases between them. CDR3 loop: CASSLVLGQSNQPQHF. The CDR3 coding sequence is TGTGCCAGCAGCTTAGTACTCGGGCAGAGCAATCAGCCCCAGCATTTT.

J is TRBJ2-6 and V is TRBV29-1, with 7 positions matching TRBD1. The germline gives CDR1 SQVTM, CDR2 ANQGSEA. V lost 1 base to trimming and J lost 3 bases; unmatched junction nucleotides: 15. The CDR3 contains 19 residues. The CDR3 sequence: CSVEGLNRGRSHGANVLTF. Written as DNA, the CDR3 is TGCAGCGTTGAAGGACTTAACAGGGGCAGGTCTCATGGGGCCAACGTCCTGACTTTC.

The chain links TRBV7-9 to TRBJ2-3; D perhaps matches TRBD2 (5 bases). The CDR3 totals 12 residues. Trimming cost V 6 bases and J 4 bases, with 8 bases left between them. Germline V CDR1 and CDR2: SEHNR, FQNEAQ (reference sequence). The CDR3 bases are TGTGCCAGCAGGGTGGGAGCAGATACGCAGTATTTT. As protein: CASRVGADTQYF.

The rearrangement joins TRBV7-9 to TRBJ2-7; D may be TRBD2 (5 bases). This CDR3 is 14 amino acids long. Germline V lookup: CDR1 SEHNR, CDR2 FQNEAQ (reference sequence). With 3 bases removed from V and 7 bases from J, the gap between germline ends came to 16 bases. CDR3: CASSFQSITGEQYF. The DNA for the CDR3 is TGTGCCAGCAGCTTCCAGAGCATCACGGGAGAGCAGTACTTC.

This chain uses TRBV24-1 with TRBJ2-5, with D perhaps matching TRBD1 (6 bases). Germline V lookup: CDR1 KGHDR, CDR2 SFDVKD. This CDR3 spans 13 amino acids. Trimming removed 9 bases at V and 0 bases at J, with 10 bases between. As DNA, the CDR3 is TGTGCCACCGGGACACGGTACCAAGAGACCCAGTACTTC. It codes for CATGTRYQETQYF.

This clonotype was seen many times. J is TRBJ2-7 and V is TRBV6-2 or TRBV6-3; D possibly corresponds to TRBD1 (5 bases). Germline V gene sequence: CDR1 MNHEY, CDR2 SVGEGT. CDR3 length: 11 amino acids. Deletions cut 5 bases from V and 9 bases from J, with 11 bases between. The CDR3 coding sequence is TGTGCCAGCAGTCAGGGCACCTCGCAGTACTTC. Translating it yields CASSQGTSQYF.

This clonotype was counted ten times or more. The chain has TRBV6-6 and TRBJ2-7; tentative D call: TRBD1 (5 bases). Germline loops: CDR1 MNHNY, CDR2 SVGAGI (reference sequence). The CDR3 loop spans 13 amino acids. The V end lost 7 bases, the J end lost 3 bases, and 13 bases lay between the germline ends. This CDR3 reads CASNVAQGYEQYF. CDR3 sequence (DNA): TGTGCCAGCAACGTCGCCCAGGGCTACGAGCAGTACTTC.

The table lists this clonotype with many counts. The chain links TRBV7-9 to TRBJ1-2, with D possibly matching TRBD1 (5 bases). Deletions cut 2 bases from V and 5 bases from J, with 9 bases between. Per germline, CDR1 SEHNR and CDR2 FQNEAQ (reference sequence). The CDR3 totals 13 residues. CDR3 bases: TGTGCCAGCAGCTTACTGGGACGTTATGGCTACACCTTC. Translating gives CASSLLGRYGYTF.

This clonotype was found a few times. This chain connects TRBV5-1 to TRBJ1-2, with 8 bases lining up with TRBD1. Losses at the gene ends were 1 base for V and 8 bases for J; bases not matched to a gene: 13. CDR1 is SGHRS and CDR2 is YFSETQ in the germline V gene. This CDR3 has 16 amino acids. The CDR3 loop is CASSLFLATGVEGYTF. CDR3 bases: TGCGCCAGCAGCTTGTTTCTCGCGACAGGGGTTGAGGGCTACACCTTC.

This clonotype came up many times. CDR3: CATSRGDRVDLTEAFF. Here the CDR3 DNA reads TGTGCCACCAGCAGAGGGGACAGGGTAGACTTGACTGAAGCTTTCTTT. The chain links TRBV15 to TRBJ1-1; 9 positions match TRBD1. Unmatched junction bases numbered 8, after V lost 1 base and J lost 5 bases. There are 16 residues in the CDR3. Germline V gives CDR1 LNHNV, CDR2 YYDKDF (reference sequence).

V and J are TRBV2 and TRBJ2-5; either TRBD1 or TRBD2 may supply D (5 bases each). The germline CDR1 and CDR2 sequences are SNHLY and FYNNEI. The V end was cut by 6 bases, the J end by 0 bases, with 17 bases between. The CDR3 runs 16 residues. CDR3 DNA: TGTGCCAGCAGCGTTCGAAACCGGGACCACCAAGAGACCCAGTACTTC. This gives the protein CASSVRNRDHQETQYF.

A word on this clonotype: One end of the junction is discordant with germline, which a read error may explain. V and J are TRBV2 and TRBJ1-2; possibly TRBD1 for D (5 bases). The CDR3 consists of 14 residues. Per germline, CDR1 SNHLY and CDR2 FYNNEI. The DNA for the CDR3 is TGTGCCAGCAGTTACACCCTAGACAGCTATGGCCACACCTTC. This gives the protein CASSYTLDSYGHTF.